The present TCR beta chain was sequenced within a study of shared clonotypes between healthy human individuals. Study results and limitations: Naive subsets tended to show greater estimated richness than memory subsets. With a few donors compared, about 5.2% of naive CD4 clonotypes were shared.

Splitting of CD4+ cells produced CD45RA+ naive and CD45RA-negative memory subsets. TCRdb's table, derived via immunoSEQ multiplex PCR, lists solely in-frame clones and lacks some. The table has over 950,000 clones, roughly 77% seen once. The germline V and J ends were trimmed by 4 bases and 2 bases, with 15 bases remaining between them. Germline V lookup: CDR1 SGHRS, CDR2 YFSETQ. CDR3 length equals 16 residues. With regard to this clone: As yet, its antigen is unknown.

This TCR was sampled from a man younger than 35 in good health. Some clones in this sample may be carry-over from other donors' samples. The sequenced sample consisted of memory CD4+ T cells from PBMCs. As for subset: CD45RA-negative fraction. This chain joins TRBV5-1 and TRBJ1-4; a weak D match, TRBD1 (6 bases). CDR3 protein: CASSPTGSNTNEKLFF. The CDR3 nucleotides read TGCGCCAGCAGCCCAACAGGGTCGAACACTAATGAAAAACTGTTTTTT.